The clone carrying this T cell receptor beta chain was seen once. The data were produced by immunoSEQ multiplex PCR, yet TCRdb's version contains in-frame clones alone and is incomplete. This table has under 200,000 clones, 88% appearing once. The data were taken from a study of blood T cell repertoires in COVID-19. V lost 1 base and J lost 0, with 8 bases in between. This CDR3 is 15 amino acids long. Germline V CDR1 and CDR2: KGHSH, LQKENI. The V call is TRBV18, the J call TRBJ2-3; weak D call: TRBD1 (5 bases). The source is a woman aged 50 to 60 who had recovered from COVID-19. What was sequenced was PBMCs or T cells enriched from blood (not recorded which). CDR3 coding DNA: TGTGCCAGCTCACCACGGGGCCTTAGCACAGATACGCAGTATTTT. Protein: CASSPRGLSTDTQYF.